Sequencing of this TCR beta chain was carried out in a study of cytomegalovirus exposure and HLA in healthy donors. Libraries were prepared by immunoSEQ multiplex PCR; TCRdb keeps only in-frame clonotypes and omits some of them. The sample shows 150,000 to 200,000 clones, 86% of them seen only once. The sequence was obtained from a man under 40 in good health and CMV-seropositive. Sequenced: PBMCs.

In nucleotides, the CDR3 is TGTGCCAGCAGCTTACATAGGGGCAATCAGCCCCAGCATTTT. Protein sequence: CASSLHRGNQPQHF. The chain recombines TRBV11-2 with TRBJ1-5; D is undetermined. The CDR3 has 14 residues. The ends were cut back, 2 bases at V and 2 bases at J, with 7 bases in the middle. CDR1 and CDR2 (germline): SGHAT, FQNNGV. The full variable domain, its missing parts supplied by reference TRBV11-2 and TRBJ1-5, is EAGVAQSPRYKIIEKRQSVAFWCNPISGHATLYWYQQILGQGPKLLIQFQNNGVVDDSQLPKDRFSAERLKGVDSTLKIQPAKLEDSAVYLCASSLHRGNQPQHFGDGTRLSIL.